The clone carrying this T cell receptor beta chain was observed a few times. The antigen remains undetermined. The data originate from a study of blood T cells in healthy people across ages. Sample-barcoded 5' priming and a J-beta primer mix drove a second PCR of about 7 to 12 cycles. TCRdb itself ran the 5' RACE reads through MiXCR, one entry per CDR3 protein. The sample has 1.2 million to 1.5 million distinct CDR3 sequences, 42% seen once. Broader study findings: Per-million-T-cell TCR beta diversity fell roughly linearly with age.

This CDR3 comprises 15 residues. V gave up 5 bases and J gave up 0 bases, with 11 bases separating them. The sequencing sample was made of blood. The sequence came from a woman aged 18-29 years in good health. This chain links TRBV12-3 or TRBV12-4 with TRBJ1-5; D not resolved. For the CDR3, the DNA is TGTGCCAGCAGTCCTACACCGAGTAGCAATCAGCCCCAGCATTTT. Translated, it gives CASSPTPSSNQPQHF.